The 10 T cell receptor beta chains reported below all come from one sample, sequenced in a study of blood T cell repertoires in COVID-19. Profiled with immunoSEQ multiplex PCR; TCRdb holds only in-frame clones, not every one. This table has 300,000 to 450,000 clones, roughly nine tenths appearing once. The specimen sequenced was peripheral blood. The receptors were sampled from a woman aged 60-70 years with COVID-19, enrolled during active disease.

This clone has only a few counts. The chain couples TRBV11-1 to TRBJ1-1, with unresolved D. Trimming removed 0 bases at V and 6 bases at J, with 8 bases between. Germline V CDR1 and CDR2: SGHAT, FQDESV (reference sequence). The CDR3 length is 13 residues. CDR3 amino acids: CASSLAGSAEAFF. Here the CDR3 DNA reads TGTGCCAGCAGCTTAGCTGGCAGCGCTGAAGCTTTCTTT.

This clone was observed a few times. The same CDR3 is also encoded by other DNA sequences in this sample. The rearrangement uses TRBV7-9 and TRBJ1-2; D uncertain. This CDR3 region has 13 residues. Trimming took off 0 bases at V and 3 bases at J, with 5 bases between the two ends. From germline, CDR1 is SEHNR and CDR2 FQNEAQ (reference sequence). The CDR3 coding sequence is TGTGCCAGCAGCTTAGCCGGAGACTATGGCTACACCTTC. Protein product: CASSLAGDYGYTF.

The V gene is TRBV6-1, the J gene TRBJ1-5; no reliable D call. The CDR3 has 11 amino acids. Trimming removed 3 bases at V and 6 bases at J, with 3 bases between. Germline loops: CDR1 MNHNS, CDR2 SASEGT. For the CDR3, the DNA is TGTGCCAGCAGTGACTCTCAGCCCCAGCATTTT. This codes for CASSDSQPQHF.

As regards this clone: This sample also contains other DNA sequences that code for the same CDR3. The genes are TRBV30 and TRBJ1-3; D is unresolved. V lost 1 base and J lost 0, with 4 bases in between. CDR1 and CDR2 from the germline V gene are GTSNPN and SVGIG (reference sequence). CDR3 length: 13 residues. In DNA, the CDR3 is TGTGCCTGGAGTGGGCTCTCTGGAAACACCATATATTTT. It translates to CAWSGLSGNTIYF.

The CDR3 sequence is CASSSWGLAGPTDTQYF. The CDR3 coding sequence is TGTGCCAGCAGCTCCTGGGGTCTAGCGGGGCCGACAGATACGCAGTATTTT. The V and J genes are TRBV7-2 and TRBJ2-3; TRBD2 agrees at 9 bases. The germline gives CDR1 SGHTA, CDR2 FQGNSA. Trimming cost V 4 bases and J 3 bases; bases outside gene matches: 11. CDR3 length: 17 residues. The full variable domain, completed using reference TRBV7-2 and TRBJ2-3, is GAGVSQSPSNKVTEKGKDVELRCDPISGHTALYWYRQSLGQGLEFLIYFQGNSAPDKSGLPSDRFSAERTGGSVSTLTIQRTQQEDSAVYLCASSSWGLAGPTDTQYFGPGTRLTVL.

CDR3 DNA: TGTGCCAGCAGTTCCGGGACAGGCTATAATTCACCCCTCCACTTT. Encoded protein: CASSSGTGYNSPLHF. The chain employs TRBV6-5 and TRBJ1-6, with 8 bases aligning to TRBD1. The germline gives CDR1 MNHEY, CDR2 SVGAGI. With V trimmed by 4 bases and J by 3 bases, 2 bases remained unmatched. The CDR3 is 15 residues long.

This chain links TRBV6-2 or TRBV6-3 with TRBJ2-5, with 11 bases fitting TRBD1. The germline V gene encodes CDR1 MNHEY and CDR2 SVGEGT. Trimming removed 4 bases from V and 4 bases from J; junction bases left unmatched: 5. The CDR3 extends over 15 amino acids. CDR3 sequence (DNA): TGTGCCAGCAGTTTAGGGACAGGGGGACCAGAGACCCAGTACTTC. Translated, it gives CASSLGTGGPETQYF.

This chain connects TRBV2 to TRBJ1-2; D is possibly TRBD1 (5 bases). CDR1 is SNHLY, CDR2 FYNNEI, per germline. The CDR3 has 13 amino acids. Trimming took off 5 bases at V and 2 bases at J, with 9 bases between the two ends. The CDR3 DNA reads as TGTGCCAGCAGTTTTCGGACAAACTATGGCTACACCTTC. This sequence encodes CASSFRTNYGYTF.

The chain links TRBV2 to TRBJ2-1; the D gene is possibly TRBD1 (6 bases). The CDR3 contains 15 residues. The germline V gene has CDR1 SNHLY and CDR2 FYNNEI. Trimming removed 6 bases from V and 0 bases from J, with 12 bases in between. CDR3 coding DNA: TGTGCCAGCAGGAAGCAGGGGAGCTCCTACAATGAGCAGTTCTTC. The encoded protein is CASRKQGSSYNEQFF.

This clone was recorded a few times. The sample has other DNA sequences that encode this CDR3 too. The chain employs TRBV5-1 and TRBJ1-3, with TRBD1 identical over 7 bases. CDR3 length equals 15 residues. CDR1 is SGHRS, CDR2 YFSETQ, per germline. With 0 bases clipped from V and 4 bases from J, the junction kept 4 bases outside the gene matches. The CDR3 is CASSLEGARGNTIYF. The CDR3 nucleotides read TGCGCCAGCAGCTTGGAGGGGGCGCGAGGAAACACCATATATTTT. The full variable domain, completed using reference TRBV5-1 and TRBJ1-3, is KAGVTQTPRYLIKTRGQQVTLSCSPISGHRSVSWYQQTPGQGLQFLFEYFSETQRNKGNFPGRFSGRQFSNSRSEMNVSTLELGDSALYLCASSLEGARGNTIYFGEGSWLTVV.